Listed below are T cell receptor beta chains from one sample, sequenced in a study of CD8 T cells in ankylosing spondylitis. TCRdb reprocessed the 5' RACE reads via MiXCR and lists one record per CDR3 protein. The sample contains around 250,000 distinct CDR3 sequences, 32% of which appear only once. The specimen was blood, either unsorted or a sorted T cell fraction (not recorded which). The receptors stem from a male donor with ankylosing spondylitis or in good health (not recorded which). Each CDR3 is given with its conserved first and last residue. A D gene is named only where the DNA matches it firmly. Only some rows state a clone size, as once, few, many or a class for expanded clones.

TGTGCTAGCAGCTTGGGAGCTGGTAAAGGCTACGAGCAGTACTTC CASSLGAGKGYEQYF TRBJ2-7 NA TRBV7-7 few
TGTGCCAGCAGCCCGGGACTAGCGGGGAACACCGGGGAGCTGTTTTTT CASSPGLAGNTGELFF TRBJ2-2 TRBD2 TRBV12-3/TRBV12-4 few
TGTGCCACCGGACAGGTAGACAATCAGCCCCAGCATTTT CATGQVDNQPQHF TRBJ1-5 TRBD1 TRBV28 NA
TGCAGCGTTGAGGGGGGCTACGAGCAGTACTTC CSVEGGYEQYF TRBJ2-7 NA TRBV29-1 few
TGTGCCAGCAGCACGCGGGCCGTTCCGGCCTACAATGAGCAGTTCTTC CASSTRAVPAYNEQFF TRBJ2-1 NA TRBV9 few
TGTGCCAGCAGCTACCTTTTGGGGTACGAGCAGTACTTC CASSYLLGYEQYF TRBJ2-7 NA TRBV7-9 NA
TGTGCCAGCAGTGAAGCCGGACTAGCGGCACAAGTGGAGTTCTTC CASSEAGLAAQVEFF TRBJ2-1 TRBD2 TRBV2 NA
TGTGCCAGCAGCACCGGGGGGGTCTCCTATAATTCACCCCTCCACTTT CASSTGGVSYNSPLHF TRBJ1-6 NA TRBV12-3/TRBV12-4 NA
TGTGCCAGCAGCTACGATACCGGGACTAGCCAAGAGACCCAGTACTTC CASSYDTGTSQETQYF TRBJ2-5 TRBD2 TRBV7-8 NA
TGCAGTGCACCAAACGTCACGGTTGGGTATGGCTACACCTTC CSAPNVTVGYGYTF TRBJ1-2 NA TRBV20-1 NA
TGTGCCATCAGTGTGAAGGAACCGGATACGCAGTATTTT CAISVKEPDTQYF TRBJ2-3 NA TRBV10-3 NA
TGTGCCAGCAGTTACCAAGGGGGCGGGACTCCTTCAGATACGCAGTATTTT CASSYQGGGTPSDTQYF TRBJ2-3 NA TRBV6-5 NA
TGCAGTGCTAGAGATTATGGCAGGCAACAAGAGACCCAGTACTTC CSARDYGRQQETQYF TRBJ2-5 NA TRBV20-1 many
TGTGCCAGCAGCCAAATTGCAGTTTACAATGAGCAGTTCTTC CASSQIAVYNEQFF TRBJ2-1 NA TRBV3-1 NA
TGTGCCAGCAGAAACGACCTCCAGCGGGTTCGGCGCGAGCAGTACTTC CASRNDLQRVRREQYF TRBJ2-7 NA TRBV4-2 few
TGCAGTGCTTACGGGGGGGCTAGCACAGATACGCAGTATTTT CSAYGGASTDTQYF TRBJ2-3 TRBD2 TRBV20-1 NA